The rows below give T cell receptor beta chains drawn from one sample of a study of CD8+ T cells in alopecia areata. The table came from immunoSEQ multiplex PCR; TCRdb's copy has only in-frame clones and leaves some out. The sample lists approximately 180,000 clones, 50% to 70% occurring once. This material consisted of CD4+ T cells sorted from blood, taken at week 0. Source of these receptors: a human donor with alopecia areata. CDR3s include the opening cysteine and the closing phenylalanine or tryptophan. Each record gives: D gene, V gene, J gene, clone size, CDR3 length, CDR3 protein, CDR3 DNA. The D gene is left open where the match is weak. Size values are once, few and many counts, or a class for expanded clones, and some rows have none.

TRBD1	TRBV2	TRBJ2-7	.	14	CASSTGTVTYEQYF	TGTGCCAGCAGTACCGGGACAGTTACCTACGAGCAGTACTTC
TRBD1	TRBV15	TRBJ1-5	.	15	CATRTGEGGNQPQHF	TGTGCCACCCGGACAGGGGAAGGTGGCAATCAGCCCCAGCATTTT
.	TRBV30	TRBJ2-3	.	12	CACKQGTDTQYF	TGTGCCTGTAAACAGGGCACAGATACGCAGTATTTT
.	TRBV5-6	TRBJ1-2	once	12	CASSLDFKGYTF	TGTGCCAGCAGCTTGGATTTTAAGGGCTACACCTTC
TRBD1	TRBV4-2	TRBJ1-1	.	14	CASSQPISGTGAFF	TGTGCCAGCAGCCAACCTATTAGCGGGACAGGAGCTTTCTTT
.	TRBV4-2	TRBJ2-3	.	17	CASSQDVAGSSTDTQYF	TGTGCCAGCAGCCAAGATGTTGCAGGGTCTAGCACAGATACGCAGTATTTT
TRBD1	TRBV29-1	TRBJ1-2	few	12	CSVDDRGLGYTF	TGCAGCGTTGACGACAGGGGGCTTGGCTACACCTTC
.	TRBV5-6	TRBJ1-1	few	14	CASYSPGVNTEAFF	TGTGCCAGCTACTCGCCGGGGGTGAACACTGAAGCTTTCTTT
.	TRBV6-1	TRBJ2-7	.	14	CASSGRGSAHEQYF	TGTGCCAGCAGTGGTAGAGGGTCCGCTCACGAGCAGTACTTC
.	TRBV28	TRBJ2-7	few	19	CASSLDFSQTGGMGYEQYF	TGTGCCAGCAGTTTAGATTTTTCCCAGACAGGTGGGATGGGTTACGAGCAGTACTTC
TRBD2	TRBV5-1	TRBJ2-5	.	14	CASSSRLAQETQYF	TGCGCCAGCAGCTCTAGACTAGCCCAAGAGACCCAGTACTTC
.	TRBV5-6	TRBJ2-2	.	12	CASSTYTGELFF	TGTGCCAGCAGCACCTACACCGGGGAGCTGTTTTTT
.	TRBV19	TRBJ1-2	.	13	CASSIQGPYGYTF	TGTGCCAGTAGTATCCAGGGTCCCTATGGCTACACCTTC
.	TRBV29-1	TRBJ2-5	few	13	CSVSQRQAETQYF	TGCAGCGTTTCGCAGCGACAGGCGGAGACCCAGTACTTC
TRBD1	TRBV7-2	TRBJ2-7	.	12	CASRSTGGEQYF	TGTGCCAGCAGGTCTACAGGGGGCGAGCAGTACTTC
.	TRBV29-1	TRBJ2-7	.	14	CSVGAQGGAYEQYF	TGCAGCGTTGGGGCTCAGGGCGGGGCCTACGAGCAGTACTTC
TRBD1	TRBV2	TRBJ1-6	few	15	CASSVNRGPDSPLHF	TGTGCCAGCAGTGTTAACAGGGGGCCGGATTCACCCCTCCACTTT
TRBD1	TRBV29-1	TRBJ2-3	.	15	CSVRTGEPFTDTQYF	TGCAGCGTTCGGACAGGGGAACCTTTCACAGATACGCAGTATTTT
.	TRBV20-1	TRBJ2-1	.	11	CSARVLNEQFF	TGCAGTGCTAGAGTTCTTAACGAGCAGTTCTTC
.	TRBV7-9	TRBJ1-6	.	15	CASSPPTVKGSPLHF	TGTGCCAGCAGCCCCCCAACAGTAAAGGGGTCACCCCTCCACTTT
.	TRBV7-2	TRBJ2-1	.	17	CASSLALGQYAYNEQFF	TGTGCCAGCAGCTTAGCGCTCGGGCAGTATGCCTACAATGAGCAGTTCTTC
TRBD2	TRBV7-6	TRBJ2-3	.	18	CASSFATTGGTDTDTQYF	TGTGCCAGCAGCTTCGCCACCACGGGAGGAACGGACACAGATACGCAGTATTTT
TRBD1	TRBV5-1	TRBJ2-2	.	15	CASSLGTGRTGELFF	TGCGCCAGCAGCCTCGGGACAGGGAGAACCGGGGAGCTGTTTTTT
TRBD1	TRBV5-1	TRBJ2-2	.	15	CASSPDRAITGELFF	TGCGCCAGCAGCCCGGACAGGGCTATCACCGGGGAGCTGTTTTTT
.	TRBV28	TRBJ2-7	.	11	CAGGGAYEQYF	TGTGCCGGGGGAGGCGCCTACGAGCAGTACTTC
.	TRBV6-1	TRBJ2-2	.	12	CASTSFTGELFF	TGTGCCAGCACATCCTTTACCGGGGAGCTGTTTTTT
.	TRBV30	TRBJ1-1	.	13	CAWRDPGRTEAFF	TGTGCCTGGAGAGACCCAGGGAGAACTGAAGCTTTCTTT
TRBD1	TRBV5-1	TRBJ1-1	.	16	CASSFGGGTGKTEAFF	TGCGCCAGCAGCTTCGGTGGAGGGACAGGCAAGACTGAAGCTTTCTTT
TRBD1	TRBV9	TRBJ1-3	.	15	CASSVTQGSGNTIYF	TGTGCCAGCAGCGTGACACAGGGGAGTGGAAACACCATATATTTT
.	TRBV5-6	TRBJ2-7	.	11	CASSLLDEQYF	TGTGCCAGCAGCTTGTTGGACGAGCAGTACTTC
.	TRBV9	TRBJ1-2	.	14	CASSPDTFSYGYTF	TGTGCCAGCAGCCCAGACACGTTTTCCTATGGCTACACCTTC
.	TRBV5-5	TRBJ2-3	few	14	CASTLGGGTDTQYF	TGTGCCAGCACTCTCGGCGGGGGCACAGATACGCAGTATTTT
.	TRBV18	TRBJ2-5	once	13	CASSPKNQETQYF	TGTGCCAGCTCACCGAAAAACCAAGAGACCCAGTACTTC
.	TRBV11-2	TRBJ2-3	few	14	CASSLDLGTDTQYF	TGTGCCAGCAGCTTAGATTTGGGCACAGATACGCAGTATTTT
.	TRBV12-5	TRBJ2-2	.	13	CASGSKTTGELFF	TGTGCTAGTGGTTCTAAAACCACCGGGGAGCTGTTTTTT
.	TRBV29-1	TRBJ2-3	.	14	CSIGFAKSTDTQYF	TGCAGCATCGGGTTTGCAAAGAGCACAGATACGCAGTATTTT
TRBD2	TRBV4-1	TRBJ2-1	.	16	CASSLLSGGRNNEQFF	TGCGCCAGCAGCCTTCTGAGCGGGGGGCGGAACAATGAGCAGTTCTTC
TRBD1	TRBV27	TRBJ1-2	.	14	CASRTGFPNYGYTF	TGTGCCAGCAGGACAGGGTTTCCCAACTATGGCTACACCTTC
.	TRBV27	TRBJ1-6	.	14	CASSLSSRSSPLHF	TGTGCCAGCAGTTTATCCTCACGAAGCTCACCCCTCCACTTT
.	TRBV29-1	TRBJ1-4	few	11	CSVQWDEKLFF	TGCAGCGTCCAATGGGATGAAAAACTGTTTTTT
.	TRBV6-1	TRBJ1-1	.	15	CASSWEGGVNTEAFF	TGTGCCAGCAGTTGGGAGGGGGGGGTGAACACTGAAGCTTTCTTT
.	TRBV7-2	TRBJ1-5	few	13	CASSLETYQPQHF	TGTGCCAGCAGCTTAGAGACTTATCAGCCCCAGCATTTT
TRBD2	TRBV9	TRBJ2-7	.	17	CASSVGTSGVGTYEQYF	TGTGCCAGCAGCGTCGGGACTAGCGGGGTGGGAACCTACGAGCAGTACTTC
.	TRBV30	TRBJ2-1	few	15	CAWSGGLRGWNEQFF	TGTGCCTGGAGTGGTGGACTCCGGGGGTGGAATGAGCAGTTCTTC
.	TRBV2	TRBJ1-6	.	14	CASSAGQINSPLHF	TGTGCCAGCAGTGCCGGACAGATTAATTCACCCCTCCACTTT
.	TRBV18	TRBJ2-5	.	13	CASSPPQGETQYF	TGTGCCAGCTCACCACCCCAGGGAGAGACCCAGTACTTC
TRBD2	TRBV7-2	TRBJ2-3	many	14	CASSLVGGADTQYF	TGTGCCAGCAGCTTGGTGGGGGGGGCAGATACGCAGTATTTT
.	TRBV27	TRBJ1-2	.	13	CASSLYLGAGYTF	TGTGCCAGCAGTTTATATCTGGGGGCTGGCTACACCTTC
.	TRBV7-2	TRBJ1-6	.	16	CASSLDSGAYNSPLHF	TGTGCCAGCAGCTTAGATTCCGGGGCTTATAATTCACCCCTCCACTTT
TRBD2	TRBV29-1	TRBJ2-2	.	14	CSALTSGATGELFF	TGCAGCGCCCTGACTAGCGGGGCCACCGGGGAGCTGTTTTTT
TRBD1	TRBV27	TRBJ2-5	.	15	CASRGQRASRETQYF	TGTGCCAGCAGGGGACAGAGGGCTAGTAGAGAGACCCAGTACTTC
.	TRBV29-1	TRBJ2-7	.	12	CSVVEVGYEQYF	TGCAGCGTTGTCGAGGTCGGCTACGAGCAGTACTTC
TRBD1	TRBV30	TRBJ1-6	.	16	CAWSVGTGNYNSPLHF	TGTGCCTGGAGTGTTGGGACAGGGAACTATAATTCACCCCTCCACTTT
.	TRBV5-6	TRBJ2-3	.	11	CASSLRGPPNF	TGTGCCAGCAGCTTGCGAGGACCGCCAAATTTT
.	TRBV29-1	TRBJ1-1	few	11	CSTEHNREAFF	TGCAGCACTGAACACAATCGGGAAGCTTTCTTT
.	TRBV2	TRBJ1-2	few	13	CASSGRSQGGYTF	TGTGCCAGCAGCGGACGGTCCCAAGGGGGCTACACCTTC
.	TRBV10-1	TRBJ2-7	.	13	CASSENIFYEQYF	TGCGCCAGCAGTGAGAACATTTTCTACGAGCAGTACTTC
.	TRBV10-3	TRBJ2-7	few	13	CAIDEGNSYEQYF	TGTGCCATCGACGAGGGAAACTCCTACGAGCAGTACTTC
.	TRBV6-6	TRBJ2-7	.	12	CASSRKGYEQYF	TGTGCCAGCAGTCGAAAAGGTTACGAGCAGTACTTC